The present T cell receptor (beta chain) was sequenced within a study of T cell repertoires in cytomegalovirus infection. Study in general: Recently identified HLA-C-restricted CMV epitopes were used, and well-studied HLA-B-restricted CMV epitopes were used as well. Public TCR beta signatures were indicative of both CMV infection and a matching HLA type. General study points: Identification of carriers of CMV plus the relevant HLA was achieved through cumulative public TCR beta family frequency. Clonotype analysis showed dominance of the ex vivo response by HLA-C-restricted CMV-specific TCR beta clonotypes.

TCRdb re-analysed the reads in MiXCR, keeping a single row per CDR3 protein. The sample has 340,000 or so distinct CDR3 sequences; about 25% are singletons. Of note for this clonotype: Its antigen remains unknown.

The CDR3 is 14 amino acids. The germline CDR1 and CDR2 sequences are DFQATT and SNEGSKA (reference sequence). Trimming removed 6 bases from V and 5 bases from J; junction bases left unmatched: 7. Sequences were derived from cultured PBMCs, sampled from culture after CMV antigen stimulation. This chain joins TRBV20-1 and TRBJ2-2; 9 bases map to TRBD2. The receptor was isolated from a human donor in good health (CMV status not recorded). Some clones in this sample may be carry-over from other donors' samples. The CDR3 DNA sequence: TGCAGTGCGTCGCTAGCGGGAAAGACCGGGGAGCTGTTTTTT. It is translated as CSASLAGKTGELFF.